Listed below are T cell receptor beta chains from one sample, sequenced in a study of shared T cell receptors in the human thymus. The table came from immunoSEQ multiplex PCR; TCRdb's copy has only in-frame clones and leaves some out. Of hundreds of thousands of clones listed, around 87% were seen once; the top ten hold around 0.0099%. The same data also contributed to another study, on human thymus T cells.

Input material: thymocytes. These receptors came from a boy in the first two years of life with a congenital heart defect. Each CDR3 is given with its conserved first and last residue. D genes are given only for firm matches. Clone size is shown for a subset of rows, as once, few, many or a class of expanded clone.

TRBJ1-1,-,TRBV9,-,TGTGCCAGCAGCGCTCCGACAGGCCTGAACACTGAAGCTTTCTTT,CASSAPTGLNTEAFF
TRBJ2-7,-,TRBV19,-,TGTGCCAGTAGTATGAGGTGGACTTTTAGCTCCTACGAGCAGTACTTC,CASSMRWTFSSYEQYF
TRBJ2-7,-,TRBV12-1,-,-,CASSFVGQGANEQYF
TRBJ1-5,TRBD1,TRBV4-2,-,TGTGCCAGCAGCCCCCGGCAGGGGGCTCAGCCCCAGCATTTT,CASSPRQGAQPQHF
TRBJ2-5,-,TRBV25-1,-,TGTGCCAGCAGTGGCCCTAGCGCCGTCAGGGAGACCCAGTACTTC,CASSGPSAVRETQYF
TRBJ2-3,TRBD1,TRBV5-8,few,TGTGCCAGCATTGGGGACAGGGCCTACACAGATACGCAGTATTTT,CASIGDRAYTDTQYF
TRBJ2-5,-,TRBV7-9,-,TGTGCCAGCAGCCATGGACAGCCCCCAAGGACTCGAGAGACCCAGTACTTC,CASSHGQPPRTRETQYF
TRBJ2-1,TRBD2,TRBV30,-,TGTGCCTGGAGTGTACGGGCGGGGGGGGAGTGGGTTGGTGAGCAGTTCTTC,CAWSVRAGGEWVGEQFF
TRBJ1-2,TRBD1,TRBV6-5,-,TGTGCCAGCGTGGGGCAGGGGGCGGGTGGCTACACCTTC,CASVGQGAGGYTF
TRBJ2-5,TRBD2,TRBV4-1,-,TGCGCCAGCAGCCTGGGGACTAGCGGGAGTCGGGAGACCCAGTACTTC,CASSLGTSGSRETQYF
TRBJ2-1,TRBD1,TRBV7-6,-,TGTGCCAGCAGCTACCCCCTGGGGGACAGTACCTACAATGAGCAGTTCTTC,CASSYPLGDSTYNEQFF
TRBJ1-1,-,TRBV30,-,TGTGCCTGGAGCGAAGGACAGCAGAGCTCTTTCACTGCTATATGTACTGCCTTCTTT,CAWSEGQQSSFTAICTAFF
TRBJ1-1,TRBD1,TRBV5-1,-,TGCGCCAGCAGCTCCCGGGACAGCGAGATGAACACTGAAGCTTTCTTT,CASSSRDSEMNTEAFF
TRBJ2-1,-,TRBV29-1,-,TGCAGCGTTGATACCGGGAGTTACAATGAGCAGTTCTTC,CSVDTGSYNEQFF
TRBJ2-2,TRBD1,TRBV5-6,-,TGTGCCAGCGAACAGGGGGCGGTGACCGGGGAGCTGTTTTTT,CASEQGAVTGELFF
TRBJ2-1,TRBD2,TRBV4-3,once,TGCGCCAGCAGCCAAGCGGACAGGGGGGGACTAGCGGGAGGAATCTCCTACAATGAGCAGTTCTTC,CASSQADRGGLAGGISYNEQFF
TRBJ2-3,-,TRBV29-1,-,TGCAGCGTTGAGGTTCAGGAGGGCACGCAGTATTTT,CSVEVQEGTQYF